These T cell receptor beta chains were read from a single sample in a study of cytomegalovirus exposure and HLA in healthy donors. Here immunoSEQ multiplex PCR was the method, and the copy in TCRdb shows in-frame clones only, minus some. The sample lists about 140,000 clones; under 85% were seen once. Sequenced: PBMCs. The receptors derive from a man aged 18 to 29 in good health and CMV-seronegative. Each CDR3 is given with its conserved first and last residue. The D gene is left open where the match is weak. The size field is filled for only some rows; it gives once, few, many or a size class.

j_call,d_call,v_call,clone_size,cdr3_aa,cdr3_nt
TRBJ1-4,TRBD1,TRBV30,few,CAWSPGTVNGEKLFF,TGTGCCTGGAGTCCCGGGACAGTCAATGGAGAAAAACTGTTTTTT
TRBJ1-1,TRBD1,TRBV27,NA,CASSLWGTENTEAFF,TGTGCCAGCAGTTTATGGGGGACAGAGAACACTGAAGCTTTCTTT
TRBJ1-1,NA,TRBV29-1,NA,CSVHDSPNTEAFF,TGCAGCGTTCATGACAGCCCGAACACTGAAGCTTTCTTT
TRBJ2-3,TRBD2,TRBV11-2,NA,CASSLAGGSNTQYF,TGTGCCAGCAGCTTGGCCGGGGGGAGTAATACGCAGTATTTT
TRBJ1-5,TRBD1,TRBV19,NA,CASSPQGNSNQPQHF,TGTGCCAGTAGTCCACAGGGGAATAGCAATCAGCCCCAGCATTTT
TRBJ1-4,NA,TRBV7-9,NA,CASSPEDSVKLFF,TGTGCCAGCAGCCCGGAAGACAGCGTAAAACTGTTTTTT
TRBJ1-2,NA,TRBV5-1,few,CASSLDSGYDGYTF,TGCGCCAGCAGCTTGGACAGCGGTTATGATGGCTACACCTTC
TRBJ1-1,NA,TRBV9,NA,CASSRGGADTEAFF,TGTGCCAGCAGCCGGGGTGGAGCCGACACTGAAGCTTTCTTT
TRBJ1-1,NA,TRBV7-9,NA,CSSSFGSKTANTEAFF,TGTTCCAGCAGCTTTGGGTCTAAGACAGCGAACACTGAAGCTTTCTTT
TRBJ1-3,NA,TRBV7-9,NA,CASSNRVSGNTIYF,TGTGCCAGCAGCAACAGGGTCTCTGGAAACACCATATATTTT
TRBJ1-1,TRBD1,TRBV5-4,NA,CASSLDRGNTEAFF,TGTGCCAGCAGCTTGGACAGGGGGAACACTGAAGCTTTCTTT
TRBJ1-1,NA,TRBV19,NA,CASSRVGRKEAFF,TGTGCCAGTAGTCGGGTCGGGAGGAAAGAAGCTTTCTTT
TRBJ1-1,NA,TRBV5-1,few,CASFVGRGQNTEAFF,TGCGCCAGCTTTGTGGGAAGGGGCCAGAACACTGAAGCTTTCTTT
TRBJ2-1,TRBD1,TRBV5-1,few,CASSLTGDKYNEQFF,TGCGCCAGCAGCTTGACAGGGGACAAATACAATGAGCAGTTCTTC
TRBJ1-1,NA,TRBV2,few,CASSVSLLLNTEAFF,TGTGCCAGCAGTGTCTCCTTATTGTTGAACACTGAAGCTTTCTTT
TRBJ1-6,TRBD1,TRBV19,NA,CASSRTGGNSPLHF,TGTGCCAGTAGTAGGACAGGGGGAAATTCACCCCTCCACTTT
TRBJ1-4,NA,TRBV30,few,CAIRRGVWEKLFF,TGTGCCATCAGAAGGGGTGTTTGGGAAAAACTGTTTTTT
TRBJ2-5,TRBD1,TRBV11-2,once,CASSLWGQGDQETQYF,TGTGCCAGCAGCTTGTGGGGACAGGGGGATCAAGAGACCCAGTACTTC
TRBJ2-3,TRBD1,TRBV7-2,NA,CASSQDRVAADTQYF,TGTGCCAGCAGCCAGGACAGGGTAGCGGCAGATACGCAGTATTTT